These 15 T cell receptor beta chains originate from one sample sequenced in a study of blood T cell repertoires in COVID-19. Clones were read by immunoSEQ multiplex PCR, and TCRdb kept only the in-frame ones, dropping some. The sample contains roughly 320,000 clones, more than 90% of which appear only once. Sequencing was done on a sample of PBMCs or T cells enriched from blood (not recorded which). Receptors originate from a woman aged 30 to 39 who had been exposed to COVID-19.

This clone was detected once. V is TRBV7-6 and J is TRBJ1-4; the D gene is possibly TRBD1 (5 bases). The CDR3 totals 14 residues. V lost 5 bases and J lost 3, with 10 bases in between. Germline CDR1 reads SGHVS; CDR2 reads FNYEAQ. The CDR3 protein is CASSTQGPNEKLFF. DNA for the CDR3: TGTGCCAGCAGCACCCAGGGTCCTAATGAAAAACTGTTTTTT.

This chain joins TRBV18 and TRBJ2-1; 9 bases agree with TRBD1. Germline V gene lookup returns CDR1 KGHSH and CDR2 LQKENI. Unmatched junction bases numbered 5, after V lost 6 bases and J lost 8 bases. The CDR3 contains 13 residues. The DNA of the CDR3 is TGTGCCAGCTCTCGGGGACAGGGTTATGAGCAGTTCTTC. Protein sequence: CASSRGQGYEQFF. Full variable domain (outside the CDR3, taken from reference TRBV18 and TRBJ2-1): NAGVMQNPRHLVRRRGQEARLRCSPMKGHSHVYWYRQLPEEGLKFMVYLQKENIIDESGMPKERFSAEFPKEGPSILRIQQVVRGDSAAYFCASSRGQGYEQFFGPGTRLTVL.

This clone has more than one count but fewer than ten. The V call is TRBV9, the J call TRBJ1-4; D is unresolved. The germline V and J ends were trimmed by 4 bases and 8 bases, with 18 bases remaining between them. Germline V gene sequence: CDR1 SGDLS, CDR2 YYNGEE. The CDR3 sequence is 15 residues long. Written as DNA, the CDR3 is TGTGCCAGCAGCTCCAGCATGGGGTCGGGAGAAAAACTGTTTTTT. This translates into CASSSSMGSGEKLFF. Supplemented by reference TRBV9 and TRBJ1-4, the full variable domain reads DSGVTQTPKHLITATGQRVTLRCSPRSGDLSVYWYQQSLDQGLQFLIQYYNGEERAKGNILERFSAQQFPDLHSELNLSSLELGDSALYFCASSSSMGSGEKLFFGSGTQLSVL.

This chain links TRBV12-3 or TRBV12-4 with TRBJ1-2; D ambiguous. Trimming removed 6 bases from V and 7 bases from J, with 15 bases in between. This CDR3 spans 13 amino acids. The CDR3 nucleotides are TGTGCCAGCAGCCTGTCTGAGGAAAGTGGCTACACCTTC. This translates into CASSLSEESGYTF.

The chain has TRBV27 and TRBJ2-2; D gene uncertain. Germline loops: CDR1 MNHEY, CDR2 SMNVEV (reference sequence). The CDR3 contains 13 residues. V was trimmed by 8 bases and J by 3 bases, leaving 10 bases between them. The CDR3, as DNA: TGTGCCAGCTCAAGTGCGGACACCGGGGAGCTGTTTTTT. Residues: CASSSADTGELFF.

Here the CDR3 DNA reads TGTGCCAGCAGGTACAGTGGGAGCTCTGGAAACACCATATATTTT. This encodes CASRYSGSSGNTIYF. V gene TRBV4-2 combines with J gene TRBJ1-3, with D unresolved. The CDR3 is made up of 15 amino acids. CDR1 is LGHNA and CDR2 is YNFKEQ in the germline V gene. Deletions cut 6 bases from V and 0 bases from J, with 12 bases between.

The rearrangement links TRBV7-9 to TRBJ1-1, with a possible D match to TRBD1 (6 bases). Trimming took off 11 bases at V and 1 base at J, with 14 bases between the two ends. The CDR3 covers 13 residues. The V gene's germline CDR1 is SEHNR and CDR2 FQNEAQ (reference sequence). CDR3: CAGNRVRNTEAFF. Written as DNA, the CDR3 is TGTGCCGGAAACAGGGTTAGGAACACTGAAGCTTTCTTT.

The sample holds a few counts of this clone. The V call is TRBV20-1, the J call TRBJ1-1; a possible D gene is TRBD1 (6 bases). Germline assignment: CDR1 DFQATT and CDR2 SNEGSKA (reference sequence). Trimming took 3 bases from V and 11 from J, leaving 19 bases between them. The CDR3 runs 13 residues. For the CDR3, the DNA is TGCAGTGCTAGTGGACAGAATGACGCTTGGGCTTTCTTT. This encodes CSASGQNDAWAFF.

V gene TRBV21-1 combines with J gene TRBJ2-7; the D segment call TRBD2 is taken from the table without a DNA check. TRBV21-1 is shown as a pseudogene. The CDR3 extends over 15 amino acids. This CDR3 reads CASTPRLAHSYEQYF. DNA for the CDR3: TGTGCCAGCACCCCCAGACTAGCCCACTCCTACGAGCAGTACTTC.

J is TRBJ1-5 and V is TRBV2, with 8 bases identical to TRBD1. The CDR3 consists of 15 residues. In germline, CDR1 is SNHLY, CDR2 FYNNEI. V gave up 5 bases and J gave up 4 bases; unmatched junction bases: 7. The CDR3 loop reads CASSMTGEGNQPQHF. The CDR3 DNA is TGTGCCAGCAGTATGACAGGGGAAGGAAATCAGCCCCAGCATTTT.

The chain is built from TRBV27 and TRBJ1-5; D not resolved. V lost 0 bases and J lost 4, with 13 bases in between. CDR3 length: 16 amino acids. In germline, CDR1 is MNHEY, CDR2 SMNVEV (reference sequence). The CDR3 is CASSLSPPGMNQPQHF. The CDR3 DNA reads as TGTGCCAGCAGTTTATCCCCACCCGGGATGAATCAGCCCCAGCATTTT.

This clone showed up just once. This chain connects TRBV4-1 to TRBJ2-7; 9 positions agree with TRBD1. Trimming cost V 2 bases and J 3 bases; bases outside gene matches: 2. The CDR3 is 14 amino acids. Germline CDR1 and CDR2: MGHRA and YSYEKL. The CDR3 DNA reads TGCGCCAGCAGCCAAAGGACAGGGGACTACGAGCAGTACTTC. Residues: CASSQRTGDYEQYF.

The rearrangement joins TRBV7-3 to TRBJ1-4, with D possibly TRBD1 on 5 matching bases. Trimming left V 5 bases short and J 7 bases short, with 17 bases between. The CDR3 sequence is 15 residues long. Germline-derived CDR1 and CDR2 are SGHTA and FQGTGA. DNA for the CDR3: TGTGCCAGCAGCCCAACCCAGGGTGTTGGTGAAAAACTGTTTTTT. Its translation: CASSPTQGVGEKLFF.

The CDR3 DNA reads as TGCGCCAGCAGCTTGGAGGACAGGGGCTCCTACAATGAGCAGTTCTTC. As protein: CASSLEDRGSYNEQFF. This chain connects TRBV5-1 to TRBJ2-1; 9 bases are a match to TRBD1. This CDR3 is 16 amino acids long. The V gene end was trimmed by 0 bases and the J gene end by 0 bases; junction bases not matched to a gene: 1. Germline lookup yields CDR1 SGHRS and CDR2 YFSETQ.

Regarding this clone: Other DNA sequences of this sample code for an identical CDR3. The gene calls are TRBV19 and TRBJ1-1; D is unresolved. This CDR3 has 13 amino acids. V lost 1 base and J lost 1, with 4 bases in between. From germline, CDR1 is LNHDA and CDR2 SQIVND (reference sequence). The CDR3 protein is CASSIARNTEAFF. CDR3 coding DNA: TGTGCCAGTAGTATAGCCCGGAACACTGAAGCTTTCTTT.